The 27 T cell receptor beta chains given below trace back to one sample, sequenced in a study of cytomegalovirus exposure and HLA in healthy donors. The PCR made use of 60 Vbeta and 13 Jbeta primers. The table came from immunoSEQ multiplex PCR; TCRdb's copy has only in-frame clones and leaves some out. Among more than 95,000 clones listed, roughly 74% were seen once. Sequenced input: PBMCs. These receptors were obtained from a woman between 70 and 85 years old in good health and CMV-seropositive.

A single count supports this clone. The chain couples TRBV19 to TRBJ2-7; 10 nucleotides align to TRBD1. The trim removed 10 bases at V and 6 bases at J, leaving 9 bases unmatched. In germline, CDR1 is LNHDA, CDR2 SQIVND (reference sequence). The CDR3 sequence is 13 residues long. The chain's CDR3 is CATKYRDRGEQYF. The CDR3 DNA is TGTGCCACAAAATACCGGGACAGGGGCGAGCAGTACTTC.

V is TRBV5-4 and J is TRBJ2-2; 10 positions agree with TRBD2. Germline CDR1 is SGHNT and CDR2 is YYREEE (reference sequence). The CDR3 covers 16 residues. After removal of 2 bases from V and 5 bases from J, the junction contained 6 bases not matched to a gene. The CDR3 DNA follows: TGTGCCAGCAGCTTTGGAGCGGGAGGGCCTACCGGGGAGCTGTTTTTT. As protein: CASSFGAGGPTGELFF.

V and J are TRBV28 and TRBJ2-7, with TRBD1 matching 10 bases. CDR3 length: 14 amino acids. Trimming at V came to 3 bases and at J to 3 bases, leaving 2 bases not matched to a gene. Germline loops: CDR1 MDHEN, CDR2 SYDVKM. CDR3 nucleotide sequence: TGTGCCAGCAGTTTGACAGGGGGCAACTACGAGCAGTACTTC. Its translation is CASSLTGGNYEQYF.

The rearrangement uses TRBV11-2 and TRBJ2-7; perhaps TRBD1 as D (6 bases). Germline V gene lookup returns CDR1 SGHAT and CDR2 FQNNGV. V dropped 5 bases and J dropped 5 bases, with 13 bases sitting between them. This CDR3 has 13 residues. The CDR3 protein is CASSPPAGDEQYF. CDR3 nucleotides: TGTGCCAGCAGCCCACCGGCAGGGGACGAGCAGTACTTC.

V is TRBV5-1 and J is TRBJ1-3, with 7 nucleotides matching TRBD1. The junction had 16 bases not matched to a gene; V was cut back by 4 bases and J by 0 bases. This CDR3 comprises 19 residues. From germline, CDR1 is SGHRS and CDR2 YFSETQ. CDR3 nucleotides: TGCGCCAGCAGCCCCGGACAGGATGACCCGCTATTCTCTGGAAACACCATATATTTT. Translated: CASSPGQDDPLFSGNTIYF.

This chain links TRBV11-3 with TRBJ2-5; TRBD2 aligns across 9 bases. With V trimmed by 3 bases and J by 5 bases, 10 bases remained unmatched. Germline loops: CDR1 SGHNT, CDR2 YENEEA. This CDR3 contains 16 residues. CDR3 sequence: CASSFGSGSLWETQYF. Here the CDR3 DNA reads TGTGCCAGCAGCTTTGGTAGCGGGAGTTTATGGGAGACCCAGTACTTC.

V usage is TRBV7-3 and J usage is TRBJ2-2; TRBD2 is a possible D gene (6 bases). In germline, CDR1 is SGHTA, CDR2 FQGTGA. V was cut by 4 bases and J by 0 bases, with 12 bases left in between. There are 16 residues in the CDR3. The chain's CDR3 is CASSYAGTPNTGELFF. In DNA form, the CDR3 reads TGTGCCAGCAGCTACGCCGGGACTCCGAACACCGGGGAGCTGTTTTTT.

The rearrangement links TRBV28 to TRBJ2-6; D gene unclear. In germline, CDR1 is MDHEN, CDR2 SYDVKM. The CDR3 contains 15 residues. With 2 bases removed from V and 2 bases from J, the gap between germline ends came to 7 bases. The CDR3: CASSLRLPGANVLTF. DNA of the CDR3: TGTGCCAGCAGTTTAAGACTCCCTGGGGCCAACGTCCTGACTTTC.

V usage is TRBV7-3 and J usage is TRBJ2-2; 11 bases align to TRBD2. Germline V lookup: CDR1 SGHTA, CDR2 FQGTGA. The CDR3 loop spans 17 amino acids. Unmatched junction bases numbered 5, after V lost 0 bases and J lost 5 bases. The CDR3 spells CASSLTSGGAFTGELFF. DNA for the CDR3: TGTGCCAGCAGCTTAACTAGCGGGGGGGCCTTTACCGGGGAGCTGTTTTTT.

The chain employs TRBV7-2 and TRBJ2-1; D possibly corresponds to TRBD2 (5 bases). The CDR3 has 13 amino acids. Trimming shortened V by 5 bases and J by 13 bases, and 18 bases separated the two germline ends. Per germline, CDR1 SGHTA and CDR2 FQGNSA. The CDR3 here is CASSQGSGRIQFF. CDR3 nucleotides: TGTGCCAGCAGCCAAGGGAGTGGTAGGATACAGTTCTTC.

The chain has TRBV18 and TRBJ2-5; D is uncertain. The V gene's germline CDR1 is KGHSH and CDR2 LQKENI. V was pared by 1 base and J by 2 bases, with 5 bases between. The CDR3 totals 13 residues. The CDR3 is CASSPRQQETQYF. Written as DNA, the CDR3 is TGTGCCAGCTCACCACGGCAGCAAGAGACCCAGTACTTC. The full variable domain, its missing parts supplied by reference TRBV18 and TRBJ2-5, is NAGVMQNPRHLVRRRGQEARLRCSPMKGHSHVYWYRQLPEEGLKFMVYLQKENIIDESGMPKERFSAEFPKEGPSILRIQQVVRGDSAAYFCASSPRQQETQYFGPGTRLLVL.

This CDR3 reads CASSSLGQPQHF. The DNA of the CDR3 is TGTGCCAGCAGCTCACTTGGTCAGCCCCAGCATTTT. The chain uses TRBV7-9 and TRBJ1-5; D remains ambiguous. The length of the CDR3 is 12 residues. V dropped 4 bases and J dropped 6 bases, with 7 bases sitting between them. Germline V gene data show CDR1 as SEHNR and CDR2 as FQNEAQ (reference sequence).

This chain uses TRBV19 with TRBJ2-7; D is perhaps TRBD2 (6 bases). The CDR3 spans 12 residues. Germline CDR1 and CDR2: LNHDA and SQIVND (reference sequence). The germline V and J ends were trimmed by 10 bases and 1 base, with 11 bases remaining between them. CDR3 sequence: CATTGDSYEQYF. The CDR3 DNA follows: TGTGCCACCACGGGGGATTCCTACGAGCAGTACTTC.

The chain uses TRBV11-3 and TRBJ2-1; 8 bases line up with TRBD2. Germline CDR1 and CDR2: SGHNT and YENEEA. The ends lost 1 base at V and 8 bases at J; junction bases unmatched: 4. This CDR3 comprises 14 residues. In nucleotides, the CDR3 is TGTGCCAGCAGCTTAGCCGGGGGGGCCTATGAGCAGTTCTTC. As protein: CASSLAGGAYEQFF.

The V call is TRBV28, the J call TRBJ2-7; 15 bases are a match to TRBD2. The germline gives CDR1 MDHEN, CDR2 SYDVKM. V was clipped by 5 bases and J by 7 bases; unmatched bases: 9. The CDR3 is 16 amino acids. The CDR3 DNA reads as TGTGCCAGCAGTACCGGACTAGCGGGAGGGCTCGGTGAGCAGTACTTC. Encoded protein: CASSTGLAGGLGEQYF.

This sequence joins TRBV5-8 and TRBJ2-6; maybe TRBD1 (6 bases). V lost 0 bases, J lost 1 base, and 11 bases lay in between. There are 17 residues in the CDR3. Germline loops: CDR1 SGHTS, CDR2 YDEGEE. The CDR3 spells CASSLGQGLSGANVLTF. In DNA form, the CDR3 reads TGTGCCAGCAGCTTGGGTCAGGGGTTGTCTGGGGCCAACGTCCTGACTTTC. The full variable domain, with the rest looked up from reference TRBV5-8 and TRBJ2-6, is EAGVTQSPTHLIKTRGQQATLRCSPISGHTSVYWYQQALGLGLQFLLWYDEGEERNRGNFPPRFSGRQFPNYSSELNVNALELEDSALYLCASSLGQGLSGANVLTFGAGSRLTVL.

This chain uses TRBV12-5 with TRBJ2-5; TRBD1 matches at 9 bases. This CDR3 has 15 amino acids. Germline V gives CDR1 LGHNT, CDR2 FRNRAP. The trim removed 5 bases at V and 5 bases at J, leaving 9 bases unmatched. The CDR3 sequence: CASGGDRESGETQYF. In DNA, the CDR3 is TGTGCTAGTGGTGGGGACAGGGAGAGTGGGGAGACCCAGTACTTC.

The V and J genes are TRBV9 and TRBJ2-7; 8 bases are shared with TRBD2. Trimming at V came to 3 bases and at J to 6 bases, leaving 11 bases not matched to a gene. Germline loops: CDR1 SGDLS, CDR2 YYNGEE. The CDR3 spans 15 residues. CDR3 protein: CASSASSGPFAEQYF. The CDR3 region has the DNA TGTGCCAGCAGCGCTTCTAGCGGGCCCTTTGCCGAGCAGTACTTC.

V usage is TRBV18 and J usage is TRBJ1-3; D perhaps matches TRBD1 (5 bases). Germline loops: CDR1 KGHSH, CDR2 LQKENI. The CDR3 sequence is 17 residues long. V was trimmed by 2 bases and J by 0 bases, leaving 14 bases between them. CDR3 protein: CASSPIGGTGSGNTIYF. The CDR3 DNA sequence: TGTGCCAGCTCACCAATAGGAGGGACCGGCTCTGGAAACACCATATATTTT.

The chain couples TRBV25-1 to TRBJ1-4, with D maybe TRBD1 (5 bases). The germline V gene has CDR1 MGHDK and CDR2 SYGVNS. Trimming left V 4 bases short and J 6 bases short, with 12 bases between. The CDR3 has 14 residues. The CDR3 loop is CASSGGGSDEKLFF. The CDR3 coding sequence is TGTGCCAGCAGTGGGGGGGGGTCCGATGAAAAACTGTTTTTT. Looking up the rest from reference TRBV25-1 and TRBJ1-4 gives the full variable domain: EADIYQTPRYLVIGTGKKITLECSQTMGHDKMYWYQQDPGMELHLIHYSYGVNSTEKGDLSSESTVSRIRTEHFPLTLESARPSHTSQYLCASSGGGSDEKLFFGSGTQLSVL.

The CDR3 loop reads CASSLDKRTGSSYKQYF. The CDR3 DNA follows: TGTGCCAGCAGCTTAGATAAACGGACAGGGAGCTCCTACAAGCAGTACTTC. This rearrangement joins TRBV11-3 to TRBJ2-5, with 8 bases lining up with TRBD1. The CDR3 consists of 17 residues. J was trimmed by 11 bases and V by 0 bases; bases with no gene match: 17. Germline V CDR1 and CDR2: SGHNT, YENEEA. Full variable domain (remainder filled in from reference TRBV11-3 and TRBJ2-5): EAGVVQSPRYKIIEKKQPVAFWCNPISGHNTLYWYLQNLGQGPELLIRYENEEAVDDSQLPKDRFSAERLKGVDSTLKIQPAELGDSAVYLCASSLDKRTGSSYKQYFGPGTRLLVL.

The rearrangement links TRBV7-3 to TRBJ2-7; D call uncertain. CDR1 is SGHTA, CDR2 FQGTGA, per germline. V was cut by 2 bases and J by 0 bases, with 11 bases left in between. The CDR3 has 15 amino acids. The CDR3 reads CASSLGLGSSYEQYF. CDR3 nucleotide sequence: TGTGCCAGCAGCTTAGGTCTAGGCAGCTCCTACGAGCAGTACTTC.

The rearrangement uses TRBV18 and TRBJ1-1; 7 bases line up with TRBD1. The CDR3 has 15 amino acids. Looked up from germline, CDR1 is KGHSH and CDR2 is LQKENI. The ends lost 2 bases at V and 3 bases at J; junction bases unmatched: 6. The CDR3 nucleotides are TGTGCCAGCTCACCAAGTTCTCAGGGGGACACTGAAGCTTTCTTT. It specifies CASSPSSQGDTEAFF.

The genes are TRBV19 and TRBJ1-6; D unclear. This CDR3 spans 14 amino acids. Germline loops: CDR1 LNHDA, CDR2 SQIVND (reference sequence). The ends were cut back, 4 bases at V and 11 bases at J, with 15 bases in the middle. The CDR3 loop is CASSTDGRRAPLHF. In DNA, the CDR3 is TGTGCCAGTAGTACCGACGGGAGACGCGCACCCCTCCACTTT.

This clone was seen a single time. The J gene is TRBJ2-6, the V gene TRBV28, with 7 bases lining up with TRBD1. The germline V gene encodes CDR1 MDHEN and CDR2 SYDVKM. Trimming cost V 4 bases and J 2 bases; bases outside gene matches: 2. This CDR3 is 15 amino acids long. The CDR3 loop is CASSSTGTGANVLTF. CDR3 in DNA: TGTGCCAGCAGTTCGACAGGGACTGGGGCCAACGTCCTGACTTTC.

The V call is TRBV10-3, the J call TRBJ2-1; TRBD2 aligns across 9 bases. The CDR3 totals 13 residues. Germline V gene lookup returns CDR1 ENHRY and CDR2 SYGVKD. V lost 8 bases, J lost 5 bases, and 4 bases stayed unmatched. As DNA, the CDR3 is TGTGCCATCGTGGGCGGGAGGGACAATGAGCAGTTCTTC. It codes for CAIVGGRDNEQFF.

This clone was seen a single time. The V call is TRBV7-6, the J call TRBJ2-2, with D perhaps TRBD2 (5 bases). Germline V CDR1 and CDR2: SGHVS, FNYEAQ. Deletions cut 5 bases from V and 6 bases from J, with 13 bases between. The CDR3 runs to 14 residues. CDR3 bases: TGTGCCAGCAGCGAGAGGGTGACCGCCGGGGAGCTGTTTTTT. Its protein product is CASSERVTAGELFF.